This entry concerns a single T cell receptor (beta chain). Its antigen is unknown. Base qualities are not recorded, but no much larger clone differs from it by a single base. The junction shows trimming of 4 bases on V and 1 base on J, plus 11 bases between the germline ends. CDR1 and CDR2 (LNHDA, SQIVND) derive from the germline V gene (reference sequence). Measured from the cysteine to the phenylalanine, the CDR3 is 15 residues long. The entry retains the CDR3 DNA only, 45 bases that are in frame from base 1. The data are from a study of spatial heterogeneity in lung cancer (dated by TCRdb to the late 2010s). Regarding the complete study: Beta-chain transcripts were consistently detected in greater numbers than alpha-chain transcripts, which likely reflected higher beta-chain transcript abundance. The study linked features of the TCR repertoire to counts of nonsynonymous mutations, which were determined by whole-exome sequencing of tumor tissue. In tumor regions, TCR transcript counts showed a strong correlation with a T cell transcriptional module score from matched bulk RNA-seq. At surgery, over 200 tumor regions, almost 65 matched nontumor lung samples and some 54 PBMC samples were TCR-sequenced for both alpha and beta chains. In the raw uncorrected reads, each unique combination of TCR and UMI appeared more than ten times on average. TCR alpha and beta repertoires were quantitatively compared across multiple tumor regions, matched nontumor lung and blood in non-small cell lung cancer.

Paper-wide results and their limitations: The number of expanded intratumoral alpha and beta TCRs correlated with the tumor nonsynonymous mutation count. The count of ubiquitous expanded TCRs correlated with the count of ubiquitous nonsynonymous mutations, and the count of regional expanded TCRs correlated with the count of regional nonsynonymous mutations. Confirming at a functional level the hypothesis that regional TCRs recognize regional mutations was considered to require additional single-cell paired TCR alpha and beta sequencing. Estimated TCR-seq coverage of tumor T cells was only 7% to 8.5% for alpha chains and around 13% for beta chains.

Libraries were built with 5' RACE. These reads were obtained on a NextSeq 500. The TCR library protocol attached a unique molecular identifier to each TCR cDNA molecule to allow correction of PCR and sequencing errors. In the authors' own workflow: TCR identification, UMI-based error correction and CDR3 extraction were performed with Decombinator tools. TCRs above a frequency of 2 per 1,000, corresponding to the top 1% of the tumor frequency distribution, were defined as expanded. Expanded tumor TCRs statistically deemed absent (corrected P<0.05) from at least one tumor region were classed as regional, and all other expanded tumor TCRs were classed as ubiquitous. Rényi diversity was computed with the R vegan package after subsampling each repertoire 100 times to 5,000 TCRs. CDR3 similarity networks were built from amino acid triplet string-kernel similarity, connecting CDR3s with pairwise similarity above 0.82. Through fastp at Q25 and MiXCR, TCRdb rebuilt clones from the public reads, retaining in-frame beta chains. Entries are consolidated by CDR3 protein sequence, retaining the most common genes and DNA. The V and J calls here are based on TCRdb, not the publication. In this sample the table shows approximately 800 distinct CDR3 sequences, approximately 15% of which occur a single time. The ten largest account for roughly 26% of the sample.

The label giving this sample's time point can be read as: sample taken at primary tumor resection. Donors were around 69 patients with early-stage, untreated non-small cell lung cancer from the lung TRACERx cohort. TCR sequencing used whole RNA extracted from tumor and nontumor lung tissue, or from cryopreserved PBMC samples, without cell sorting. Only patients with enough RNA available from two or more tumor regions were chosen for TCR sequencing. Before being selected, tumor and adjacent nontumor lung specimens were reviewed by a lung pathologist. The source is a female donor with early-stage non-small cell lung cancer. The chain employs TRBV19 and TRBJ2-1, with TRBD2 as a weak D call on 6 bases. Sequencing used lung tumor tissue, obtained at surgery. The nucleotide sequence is TGTGCCAGTAGTAGGGCGGGGACTTCCTACAATGAGCAGTTCTTC. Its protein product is CASSRAGTSYNEQFF.